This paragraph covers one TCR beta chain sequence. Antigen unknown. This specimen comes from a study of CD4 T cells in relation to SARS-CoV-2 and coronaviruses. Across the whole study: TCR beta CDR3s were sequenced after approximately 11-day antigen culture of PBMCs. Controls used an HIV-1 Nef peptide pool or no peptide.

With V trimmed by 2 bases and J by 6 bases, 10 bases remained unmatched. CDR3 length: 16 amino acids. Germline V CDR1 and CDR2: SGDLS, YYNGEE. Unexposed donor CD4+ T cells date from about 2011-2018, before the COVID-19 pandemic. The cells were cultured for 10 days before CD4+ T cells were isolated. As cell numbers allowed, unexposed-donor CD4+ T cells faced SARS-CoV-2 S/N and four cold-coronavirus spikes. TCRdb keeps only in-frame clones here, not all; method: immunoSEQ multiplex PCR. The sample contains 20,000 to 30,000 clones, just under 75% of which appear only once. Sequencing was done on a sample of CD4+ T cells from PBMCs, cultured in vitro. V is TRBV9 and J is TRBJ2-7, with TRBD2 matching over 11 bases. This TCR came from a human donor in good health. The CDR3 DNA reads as TGTGCCAGCAGCGTGGGTAGCGGGAGGGCCGAGGGCGAGCAGTACTTC. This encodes CASSVGSGRAEGEQYF.